This TCR beta chain was identified during a study of identical twins. General study results and limits: Invariant MAIT and iNKT cells could partly confound zero-insertion analyses.

All of the donors were Caucasians in good health. In the case of this clonotype: Its antigen is still unknown.

Each cDNA held unique molecular identifiers, and template switching gave it a universal primer site. From the 5' RACE reads, TCRdb called clonotypes with MiXCR, one entry per CDR3 protein. The sample holds roughly 470,000 distinct CDR3 sequences, 14% seen once. These data were likewise used in another study, on yellow fever vaccine responses in identical twins.

This receptor was taken from a woman aged 18-30 years in good health. Sample: CD4+ T cells sorted from blood.

The CDR3 nucleotides read TGTGCCAGCAGCAGAGGATCCGCCGATGAGCAGTTCTTC. Amino acid sequence: CASSRGSADEQFF. The chain has TRBV3-1 and TRBJ2-1; no clear D. V was shortened by 5 bases and J by 8 bases, with 13 bases between the two germline ends. Per the germline V gene, CDR1 is LGHDT and CDR2 is YNNKEL (reference sequence). This CDR3 spans 13 amino acids.